The clone carrying this TCR beta chain was observed at least ten times. The data are from a study of T-cell reconstitution after alpha-beta-depleted transplantation in children. Germline CDR1 reads LGHNA; CDR2 reads YNFKEQ. V lost 1 base and J 8 bases, leaving 14 bases between the germline ends. The CDR3 has 15 amino acids. The authors prepared the TCRbeta library with unique molecular identifiers. TCRdb called the PCR reads again in MiXCR, with one record for every CDR3 protein. The table includes about 360,000 distinct CDR3 sequences, 13% detected once. This clonotype was obtained from a human donor who donated a stem cell graft to a child with Fanconi anemia. Sample: PBMCs, taken from the stem cell graft. V usage is TRBV4-2 and J usage is TRBJ2-2; maybe TRBD2 (6 bases). CDR3 protein: CASSQGLALRGELFF. The CDR3 bases are TGTGCCAGCAGCCAAGGGCTAGCGTTAAGAGGGGAGCTGTTTTTT.